This TCR beta chain was sequenced in a study of PD-L1 blockade in urothelial cancer. The CDR3 loop spans 13 amino acids. V lost 0 bases and J 8 bases, leaving 11 bases between the germline ends. Germline V gene lookup returns CDR1 SGHRS and CDR2 YFSETQ. Sample time point: peripheral blood 6 weeks after treatment start. The authors spiked synthetic TCR analog templates into each PCR. Only in-frame clones appear in the TCRdb table, and some are missing; sequencing was by immunoSEQ multiplex PCR. The sample shows 25,000 to 35,000 clones, 79% of them seen only once. The receptor was isolated from a man in his sixties or seventies with urothelial cancer. The source material was PBMCs, sampled around atezolizumab (anti-PD-L1) treatment. The chain uses TRBV5-1 and TRBJ1-1, with D hard to call. The CDR3 sequence: CASSLGLFPEAFF. The CDR3 coding sequence is TGCGCCAGCAGCTTGGGACTTTTTCCCGAAGCTTTCTTT.